The next 5 T cell receptor beta chains were all read from a single sample in a study of neurological immune-mediated disorders. Each CDR3 protein gets one entry after TCRdb re-called the 5' RACE reads with MiXCR. The sample carries tens of thousands of distinct CDR3 sequences, approximately 4.1% recorded once. Sequencing used PBMCs. These receptors all stem from a man aged 50 to 59 with multiple sclerosis.

This clonotype appeared many times. V usage is TRBV7-6 and J usage is TRBJ2-7, with 13 bases identical to TRBD2. The CDR3 length is 15 residues. Looked up from germline, CDR1 is SGHVS and CDR2 is FNYEAQ. Trimming at V came to 5 bases and at J to 7 bases, leaving 8 bases not matched to a gene. Here the CDR3 reads CASSPTLAGGQEQYF. In DNA, the CDR3 is TGTGCCAGCAGCCCGACACTAGCGGGAGGGCAAGAGCAGTACTTC.

This clonotype has ten or more counts. The chain uses TRBV15 and TRBJ2-2, with D uncertain. This CDR3 contains 13 residues. V was pared by 1 base and J by 4 bases, with 4 bases between. Germline loops: CDR1 LNHNV, CDR2 YYDKDF (reference sequence). CDR3 in DNA: TGTGCCACCAGCAGAGGGTCCACCGGGGAGCTGTTTTTT. This encodes CATSRGSTGELFF.

This clonotype came up many times. V gene TRBV20-1 combines with J gene TRBJ1-1; perhaps TRBD1 as D (5 bases). V lost 8 bases, J lost 0 bases, and 13 bases lay in between. Germline V gene sequence: CDR1 DFQATT, CDR2 SNEGSKA (reference sequence). The CDR3 is 13 residues long. CDR3 amino acids: CSTWDELNTEAFF. The CDR3 nucleotides read TGCAGTACCTGGGACGAACTGAACACTGAAGCTTTCTTT.

The table lists this clonotype with many counts. The chain links TRBV12-3 or TRBV12-4 to TRBJ1-6, with 7 bases identical to TRBD1. This CDR3 contains 14 residues. The V and J ends lost 6 bases and 10 bases, in that order; junction bases with no gene match: 9. Here the CDR3 DNA reads TGTGCCAGCAGCAAACAGGGGTTATGGTCACCCCTCCACTTT. This encodes CASSKQGLWSPLHF.

This clonotype was seen repeatedly, ten times or more. V is TRBV5-1 and J is TRBJ2-3, with 10 bases fitting TRBD1. The J segment lost 2 bases and the V segment lost 0 bases, leaving 3 bases of the junction unmatched. The V gene's germline CDR1 is SGHRS and CDR2 YFSETQ. This CDR3 comprises 16 residues. The CDR3 DNA reads TGCGCCAGCAGCTTGGGGGACAGGGGCGACACAGATACGCAGTATTTT. It yields the protein CASSLGDRGDTDTQYF.